The 28 T cell receptor beta chains in this list originate from one sample, sequenced in a study of cytomegalovirus exposure and HLA in healthy donors. The PCR ran on 60 Vbeta and 13 Jbeta primers. The table came from immunoSEQ multiplex PCR; TCRdb's copy has only in-frame clones and leaves some out. The sample contains 100,000 to 120,000 clones, more than 60% of which appear only once. Sequenced: PBMCs. The receptors were gathered from a man aged 25 to 45 in good health and CMV-seronegative.

The V and J genes are TRBV29-1 and TRBJ2-1; TRBD2 matches 12 bases. The trim removed 6 bases at V and 5 bases at J, leaving 5 bases unmatched. Germline V CDR1 and CDR2: SQVTM, ANQGSEA. This CDR3 is built from 14 residues. The CDR3 nucleotides are TGCAGCGTCCTCGGACTAGCGGGGAACAATGAGCAGTTCTTC. Protein sequence: CSVLGLAGNNEQFF.

The chain combines TRBV7-2 with TRBJ1-5, with 7 nucleotides matching TRBD1. CDR1 is SGHTA and CDR2 is FQGNSA in the germline V gene. The CDR3 consists of 15 residues. Losses at the gene ends were 5 bases for V and 3 bases for J; bases not matched to a gene: 7. CDR3 sequence (DNA): TGTGCCAGCAGCGTCGACAGGGACGTCAATCAGCCCCAGCATTTT. It is translated as CASSVDRDVNQPQHF.

Only one count was recorded for this clone. The rearrangement uses TRBV7-8 and TRBJ2-5; TRBD2 matches 9 bases. Germline V gives CDR1 SGHVS, CDR2 FQNEAQ. J gave up 1 base and V 5 bases, and 8 bases lay outside the gene matches. The CDR3 extends over 16 amino acids. CDR3 sequence (DNA): TGTGCCAGCAGCACAGCGGGGGGACCCCGCCAAGAGACCCAGTACTTC. It specifies CASSTAGGPRQETQYF.

This clone was seen at least ten times. The rearrangement joins TRBV6-6 to TRBJ1-3; D might be TRBD1 (5 bases). Trimming took 0 bases from V and 8 from J, leaving 11 bases between them. The CDR3 has 14 residues. Germline-derived CDR1 and CDR2 are MNHNY and SVGAGI (reference sequence). The CDR3 DNA reads as TGTGCCAGCAGTTACTCGGAGGGGTTGGACACCATATATTTT. It yields the protein CASSYSEGLDTIYF.

This chain joins TRBV28 and TRBJ1-5; tentative D call: TRBD1 (5 bases). The CDR3 is 14 amino acids. Trimming took off 3 bases at V and 0 bases at J, with 6 bases between the two ends. From germline, CDR1 is MDHEN and CDR2 SYDVKM. CDR3 amino acids: CASSLTVSNQPQHF. DNA of the CDR3: TGTGCCAGCAGTTTGACAGTTAGCAATCAGCCCCAGCATTTT. The full variable domain, in which reference TRBV28 and TRBJ1-5 provide the parts outside the CDR3, is DVKVTQSSRYLVKRTGEKVFLECVQDMDHENMFWYRQDPGLGLRLIYFSYDVKMKEKGDIPEGYSVSREKKERFSLILESASTNQTSMYLCASSLTVSNQPQHFGDGTRLSIL.

The chain carries TRBV19 and TRBJ1-2; 7 positions agree with TRBD1. There are 12 residues in the CDR3. The junction had 4 bases not matched to a gene; V was cut back by 6 bases and J by 6 bases. Germline V gene data show CDR1 as LNHDA and CDR2 as SQIVND (reference sequence). The chain's CDR3 is CASRDRVDGYTF. DNA for the CDR3: TGTGCCAGTAGAGACAGGGTTGATGGCTACACCTTC.

Regarding this clone: Possible read error: a much larger clone is one base away. The chain combines TRBV6-5 with TRBJ1-1; D unclear. The CDR3 has 12 residues. Germline V gene sequence: CDR1 MNHEY, CDR2 SVGAGI. CDR3 sequence reads: CASTAGMAETFF. The CDR3 DNA follows: TGTGCCAGTACAGCGGGTATGGCTGAAACTTTCTTT.

The chain couples TRBV4-3 to TRBJ1-3; 7 nucleotides match TRBD1. J was trimmed by 0 bases and V by 3 bases; bases with no gene match: 2. Germline V lookup: CDR1 LGHNA, CDR2 YSLEER. CDR3 length: 15 amino acids. CDR3 in amino acids: CASSHDRASGNTIYF. CDR3 sequence (DNA): TGCGCCAGCAGCCATGACAGGGCCTCTGGAAACACCATATATTTT.

The table lists this clone with a count of one. The rearrangement uses TRBV7-2 and TRBJ2-1; 9 bases map to TRBD2. Germline trimming cut 5 bases from V and 7 bases from J; bases unmatched to any gene: 6. The CDR3 covers 14 residues. Germline CDR1 is SGHTA and CDR2 is FQGNSA. CDR3: CASSLTSGGNEQFF. The CDR3 DNA reads TGTGCCAGCAGCCTGACTAGCGGAGGGAATGAGCAGTTCTTC.

The chain is built from TRBV5-1 and TRBJ1-1; D not resolved. V lost 0 bases, J lost 0 bases, and 9 bases lay in between. Germline CDR1 is SGHRS and CDR2 is YFSETQ. The CDR3 totals 15 residues. DNA for the CDR3: TGCGCCAGCAGCTTGGCCCCTCAGATGAACACTGAAGCTTTCTTT. As protein: CASSLAPQMNTEAFF. Drawing the rest from reference TRBV5-1 and TRBJ1-1, the complete variable domain is KAGVTQTPRYLIKTRGQQVTLSCSPISGHRSVSWYQQTPGQGLQFLFEYFSETQRNKGNFPGRFSGRQFSNSRSEMNVSTLELGDSALYLCASSLAPQMNTEAFFGQGTRLTVV.

The chain combines TRBV6-6 with TRBJ2-5; 8 bases line up with TRBD2. J lost 4 bases, V lost 2 bases, and 3 bases had no gene match. The length of the CDR3 is 14 residues. Germline loops: CDR1 MNHNY, CDR2 SVGAGI (reference sequence). The CDR3 DNA sequence: TGTGCCAGCAGTTACGAAGCGGGGGCAGAGACCCAGTACTTC. Residues: CASSYEAGAETQYF.

The V and J genes are TRBV5-8 and TRBJ1-4, with 9 bases aligning to TRBD1. CDR3 length: 15 residues. Trimming cost V 4 bases and J 7 bases; bases outside gene matches: 8. Germline V gene data show CDR1 as SGHTS and CDR2 as YDEGEE. The CDR3 spells CASSPRGTGFEKLFF. CDR3 DNA: TGTGCCAGCAGCCCCCGTGGGACAGGGTTTGAAAAACTGTTTTTT.

The chain links TRBV7-9 to TRBJ1-4; D is possibly TRBD1 (5 bases). The CDR3 has 14 residues. Trimming left V 2 bases short and J 7 bases short, with 11 bases between. Germline CDR1 and CDR2: SEHNR and FQNEAQ (reference sequence). The CDR3 DNA reads as TGTGCCAGCAGCTTATTGGCCCAGGGTGAAAAACTGTTTTTT. Encoded protein: CASSLLAQGEKLFF.

This sequence joins TRBV5-6 and TRBJ2-3; D not certain. CDR1 and CDR2 (germline): SGHDT, YYEEEE. The CDR3 contains 13 residues. The V end lost 2 bases, the J end lost 5 bases, and 9 bases lay between the germline ends. For the CDR3, the DNA is TGTGCCAGCAGCTTCCAAATCGGAGATACGCAGTATTTT. Its translation: CASSFQIGDTQYF.

The rearrangement uses TRBV5-1 and TRBJ1-1, with 8 nucleotides matching TRBD1. J lost 1 base, V lost 4 bases, and 3 bases had no gene match. The CDR3 is made up of 14 amino acids. Germline lookup yields CDR1 SGHRS and CDR2 YFSETQ. CDR3 sequence: CASSPGQENTEAFF. CDR3 DNA sequence: TGCGCCAGCAGCCCGGGACAGGAGAACACTGAAGCTTTCTTT.

This clone was recorded once. This chain uses TRBV15 with TRBJ2-2; possibly TRBD1 for D (6 bases). This CDR3 is 16 amino acids long. Germline CDR1 is LNHNV and CDR2 is YYDKDF (reference sequence). Trimming took off 3 bases at V and 0 bases at J, with 11 bases between the two ends. The CDR3 is CATSRETGSNTGELFF. CDR3 bases: TGTGCCACCAGCAGGGAAACAGGGTCGAACACCGGGGAGCTGTTTTTT.

The V call is TRBV7-8, the J call TRBJ1-4; no firm D call. The CDR3 is made up of 17 amino acids. V gave up 0 bases and J gave up 0 bases, with 11 bases separating them. The germline V gene has CDR1 SGHVS and CDR2 FQNEAQ. The CDR3 sequence: CASSLARSLTTNEKLFF. The CDR3 DNA is TGTGCCAGCAGCTTAGCCCGGAGCCTTACAACTAATGAAAAACTGTTTTTT.

The V gene is TRBV10-2, the J gene TRBJ1-1; D gene unclear. There are 13 residues in the CDR3. Per the germline V gene, CDR1 is WSHSY and CDR2 is SAAADI. Trimming shortened V by 4 bases and J by 1 base, and 7 bases separated the two germline ends. The CDR3 is CASSAGENTEAFF. CDR3 DNA: TGCGCCAGCAGTGCCGGGGAGAACACTGAAGCTTTCTTT.

The chain employs TRBV4-3 and TRBJ2-3; D is perhaps TRBD1 (5 bases). The CDR3 contains 15 residues. V lost 0 bases and J 2 bases, leaving 9 bases between the germline ends. CDR1 is LGHNA and CDR2 is YSLEER in the germline V gene. The CDR3 loop is CASSQEGRDTDTQYF. CDR3 nucleotide sequence: TGCGCCAGCAGCCAAGAGGGGCGCGACACAGATACGCAGTATTTT.

This chain uses TRBV7-6 with TRBJ2-7; 10 bases are a match to TRBD2. The V and J ends lost 4 bases and 4 bases, in that order; junction bases with no gene match: 4. CDR1 is SGHVS and CDR2 is FNYEAQ in the germline V gene. This CDR3 region has 14 residues. DNA for the CDR3: TGTGCCAGCAGCTCTAGCGGGAGTGGGTACGAGCAGTACTTC. As protein: CASSSSGSGYEQYF.

The chain joins TRBV19 to TRBJ2-2; 12 bases align to TRBD2. The CDR3 covers 15 residues. Per germline, CDR1 LNHDA and CDR2 SQIVND (reference sequence). The trim removed 4 bases at V and 3 bases at J, leaving 0 bases unmatched. The DNA of the CDR3 is TGTGCCAGTAGTACTAGCGGGGGGGACACCGGGGAGCTGTTTTTT. Translated, it gives CASSTSGGDTGELFF.

The rearrangement uses TRBV28 and TRBJ2-5, with 7 positions matching TRBD2. Germline trimming cut 2 bases from V and 5 bases from J; bases unmatched to any gene: 8. The CDR3 consists of 15 residues. CDR1 is MDHEN, CDR2 SYDVKM, per germline. The CDR3 protein is CASSLAGVGRETQYF. DNA of the CDR3: TGTGCCAGCAGTTTAGCGGGAGTTGGGCGGGAGACCCAGTACTTC.

The V and J genes are TRBV11-2 and TRBJ1-2, with TRBD1 matching over 8 bases. CDR3 size: 16 residues. Germline CDR1 and CDR2: SGHAT and FQNNGV. Trimming took 5 bases from V and 4 from J; bases not matched to a gene: 12. CDR3 sequence reads: CASSTGPGTGVYGYTF. As DNA, the CDR3 is TGTGCCAGCAGCACTGGGCCCGGGACAGGCGTCTATGGCTACACCTTC.

V usage is TRBV28 and J usage is TRBJ1-1, with D possibly TRBD1 on 6 matching bases. V lost 5 bases to trimming and J lost 1 base, with 14 bases between them. Germline V lookup: CDR1 MDHEN, CDR2 SYDVKM. The CDR3 is made up of 15 amino acids. This CDR3 is CASSVGGGRNTEAFF. The DNA for the CDR3 is TGTGCCAGCAGTGTAGGGGGGGGACGGAACACTGAAGCTTTCTTT. The variable domain in full, with the rest retrieved from reference TRBV28 and TRBJ1-1, is DVKVTQSSRYLVKRTGEKVFLECVQDMDHENMFWYRQDPGLGLRLIYFSYDVKMKEKGDIPEGYSVSREKKERFSLILESASTNQTSMYLCASSVGGGRNTEAFFGQGTRLTVV.

CDR3 in amino acids: CASSFHGLAGASDEQYF. In DNA form, the CDR3 reads TGTGCCAGCAGTTTTCACGGACTAGCGGGAGCCTCGGACGAGCAGTACTTC. The V gene is TRBV27, the J gene TRBJ2-7; 13 nucleotides agree with TRBD2. Trimming at V came to 3 bases and at J to 5 bases, leaving 10 bases not matched to a gene. CDR3 size: 17 residues. The V gene's germline CDR1 is MNHEY and CDR2 SMNVEV (reference sequence).

This chain uses TRBV6-1 with TRBJ1-2; unclear D gene. The CDR3 has 15 residues. Trimming pared 2 bases from V and 0 bases from J, leaving 10 bases between. The V gene's germline CDR1 is MNHNS and CDR2 SASEGT. The CDR3 protein is CASSEIGLSNYGYTF. The CDR3 DNA sequence: TGTGCCAGCAGTGAAATTGGCCTCTCTAACTATGGCTACACCTTC.

This clone was observed a few times. The chain has TRBV2 and TRBJ2-5, with TRBD2 as a possible D gene (5 bases). There are 12 residues in the CDR3. Germline loops: CDR1 SNHLY, CDR2 FYNNEI. V lost 5 bases and J lost 7, with 11 bases in between. CDR3 amino acids: CASSLALGTQYF. CDR3 in DNA: TGTGCCAGCAGTTTAGCACTAGGGACCCAGTACTTC.

The V and J genes are TRBV5-1 and TRBJ2-7; perhaps TRBD2 as D (5 bases). The CDR3 is made up of 14 amino acids. CDR1 SGHRS and CDR2 YFSETQ come from the germline V gene. Deletions cut 4 bases from V and 7 bases from J, with 18 bases between. CDR3 amino acids: CASSPTSGREEQYF. CDR3 coding DNA: TGCGCCAGCAGCCCGACCTCGGGAAGGGAAGAGCAGTACTTC. The entire variable domain, with the rest obtained from reference TRBV5-1 and TRBJ2-7, is as follows: KAGVTQTPRYLIKTRGQQVTLSCSPISGHRSVSWYQQTPGQGLQFLFEYFSETQRNKGNFPGRFSGRQFSNSRSEMNVSTLELGDSALYLCASSPTSGREEQYFGPGTRLTVT.